Included here is one T cell receptor (beta chain) sequence, with context. These data are taken from a study of technical replicates of blood from a few donors. CDR3 size: 15 residues. Germline values: CDR1 KGHSH, CDR2 LQKENI. Trimming took 2 bases from V and 4 from J, leaving 14 bases between them. Sequenced by immunoSEQ multiplex PCR; TCRdb stores in-frame clones only, minus some. The sample has approximately 87,000 clones; 85% to 95% are singletons. The sequence came from a human donor in good health. Sequences were obtained from T cells isolated from PBMCs. V is TRBV18 and J is TRBJ1-2, with D unclear. The CDR3 region is CASSPEGDKGYGYTF. In DNA form, the CDR3 reads TGTGCCAGCTCACCAGAGGGAGACAAGGGCTATGGCTACACCTTC.